This T cell receptor beta chain derives from a study of glioma-infiltrating T cells after dendritic cell vaccination (dated by TCRdb to 2016 to 2017). In the study overall: The cohort comprised around 15 glioblastoma patients from Phase I and II dendritic cell vaccination trials, 9 newly diagnosed and 6 with recurrent disease. Patients received autologous tumor lysate-pulsed dendritic cell vaccination between about 2003 and 2013. To make the vaccine, monocyte-derived dendritic cells were cultured for about seven days with IL-4 and GM-CSF and then pulsed overnight with autologous tumor lysate. Each patient got three intradermal injections of the dendritic cell vaccine, spaced at biweekly intervals, in the arm below the axilla. In glioblastoma patients vaccinated with dendritic cells, deep sequencing of TCR beta CDR3 regions served to measure tumor-infiltrating lymphocyte content and to compare repertoires between tumor and blood. Survival after dendritic cell vaccination was correlated with TCR sequencing metrics such as TIL content and the overlap between tumor and blood repertoires.

Selection of patients required sufficient residual fresh-frozen tumor tissue and over two years of available survival data. None of the glioblastoma patients carried an isocitrate dehydrogenase mutation, although molecular status otherwise varied. PBMC collection took place before vaccination, two weeks after the third vaccination, and at tumor progression if progression occurred. Genomic DNA was extracted with the Qiagen DNeasy Blood extraction Kit. On this clone itself: Its antigen target is currently unknown. One base away there is no much larger clone; base qualities are not given.

What the work shows at the level of the full study, not this receptor alone: No direct relationship between TCR clonality and survival was found, suggesting that a diverse polyclonal response may matter. Higher estimated pretreatment TIL content predicted longer time to progression and overall survival after dendritic cell vaccination. The response model built on TCR overlap across three groups was characterized as speculative, with prospective validation still needed. The cohort was small and heterogeneous, few patients had complete blood and tumor sets, and even fewer had initial-recurrent tumor pairs.

The immunoSEQ assay amplified TCRB CDR3 regions from approximately 2 micrograms of genomic DNA, or from all available DNA when less than that amount was available. The multiplex PCR employed 60 forward primers targeting TCR V beta segments and 13 reverse primers targeting J beta segments. To estimate the number of reads per starting template, synthetic control templates were added to each sample at limiting dilution. The Illumina HiSeq System generated sequencing reads of 87 bp. In the authors' own workflow: PCR and sequencing errors were removed by a nearest neighbor algorithm that merged closely related sequences. TCR overlap was measured as the percentage of unique tumor TCR beta sequences also present in the same patient's peripheral blood. This immuneACCESS table, as held by TCRdb, lists in-frame sequences with V and J called but not all clones. Of the missing ones, under half trace to an unresolved V gene in checked studies; the others have no known cause. V, J and clone size derive from that table, while D and trimming were established from the DNA sequence. This sample is represented by 75,000 to 100,000 clones; 79% of them were singletons. About 6.5% of the sample rests with the top ten.

At the junction V is shortened by 1 base and J by 7 bases; bases outside the gene matches: 7. The germline V gene (reference sequence) provides CDR1 GTSNPN and CDR2 SVGIG. Including the terminal cysteine and phenylalanine, the CDR3 comprises 15 residues. The entry retains the CDR3 DNA only, 45 bases that are in frame from base 1. The chain is encoded by TRBV30 joined to TRBJ2-5; 12 bases in between match TRBD2. This specimen was blood, taken before dendritic cell vaccination. This clonotype was sampled from a human donor with glioblastoma. CDR3 protein: CAWSAGTSGFGTQYF. The sequence in DNA is TGTGCCTGGAGTGCCGGGACTAGCGGGTTTGGGACCCAGTACTTC.